This TCR beta chain was captured by sequencing in a study of T cell clones after liver transplantation. The overall study: Without induction therapy, subjects received standard immunosuppression until 12-24 months post-transplant.

Study results and caveats: Rather than being deleted, graft donor-reactive T cells may have moved into the graft. Conclusions were preliminary, with small, heterogeneous patient groups.

The CDR3 is made up of 13 amino acids. Germline V lookup: CDR1 LGHNT, CDR2 FRNRAP. Deletions cut 6 bases from V and 1 base from J, with 9 bases between. Profiled with immunoSEQ multiplex PCR; TCRdb holds only in-frame clones, not every one. The repertoire holds nearly 55,000 clones, approximately 84% seen once, with approximately 8.5% in the top ten. Of note for this clone: The target antigen is unknown.

Here the sequenced sample was CD4+ T cells from blood, taken before liver transplant. The chain uses TRBV12-5 and TRBJ1-1; tentatively, D is TRBD1 (6 bases). The sequence came from a human donor who received a liver transplant. CDR3: CASGRGQNTEAFF. The CDR3 DNA sequence: TGTGCTAGTGGCCGGGGACAGAACACTGAAGCTTTCTTT.